This T cell receptor (beta chain) was documented in a study of beta chain features in type 1 diabetes. This CDR3 comprises 15 residues. V dropped 10 bases and J dropped 5; count of bases not matched to a gene: 14. Germline CDR1 is MDHEN and CDR2 is SYDVKM. Sequencing targeted expressed TCRB transcripts, as all isolated RNA had been reverse transcribed. Mean read depth for naive, central memory and regulatory T cell samples was about 3.4 million reads. Repertoires were generated with immunoSEQ multiplex PCR, while TCRdb's copy carries only in-frame clones and drops some. This sample has almost 350,000 clones, with 7% to 9% found just once. This clone appeared many times. As yet, its antigen is unknown. General study findings and limits: High TCR expression in some cells could lead to their over-representation in cDNA sequencing.

V and J are TRBV28 and TRBJ1-1; TRBD1 matches at 9 bases. The material sequenced was central memory CD4+ T cells from blood. The receptor comes from a woman aged 18-29 years in good health. The CDR3 loop reads CATNTGYRGRTEAFF. Here the CDR3 DNA reads TGTGCCACCAATACCGGATACAGGGGGCGGACTGAAGCTTTCTTT.